Detailed here is one T cell receptor beta chain. The data stem from a study of T-cell memory formation after mild COVID-19. TCRdb passed the 5' RACE reads through MiXCR, listing each CDR3 protein once. The profile shows 150,000 to 200,000 distinct CDR3 sequences, more than 9% of them singletons. The CDR3 runs to 16 residues. The ends were cut back, 2 bases at V and 0 bases at J, with 13 bases in the middle. Germline V gene data show CDR1 as MGHRA and CDR2 as YSYEKL. This clonotype originated in a man between 18 and 35 years old who had mild COVID-19 (a few samples of this study predate the infection). Cell type and time point are not known. Input material: PBMCs or a T cell subset sorted from them (not recorded which). The rearrangement links TRBV4-1 to TRBJ1-2; D is ambiguous. CDR3 coding DNA: TGCGCCAGCAGCCAATCGGGCAGCCGAGCTAACTATGGCTACACCTTC. Residues: CASSQSGSRANYGYTF.